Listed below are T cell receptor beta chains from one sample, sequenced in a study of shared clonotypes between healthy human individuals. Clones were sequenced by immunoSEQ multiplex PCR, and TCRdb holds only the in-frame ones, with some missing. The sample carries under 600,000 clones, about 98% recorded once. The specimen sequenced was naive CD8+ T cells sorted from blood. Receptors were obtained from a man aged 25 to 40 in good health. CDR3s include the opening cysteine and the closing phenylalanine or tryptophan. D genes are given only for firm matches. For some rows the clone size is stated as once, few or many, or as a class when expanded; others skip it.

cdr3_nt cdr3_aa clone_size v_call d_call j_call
TGTGCCAGCAGCTTATTGGCTCGGACAGGGACCTACGAGCAGTACTTC CASSLLARTGTYEQYF - TRBV7-8 TRBD1 TRBJ2-7
TGTGCCAGCAGTGGGGGAGTACGTCCGATCTACGAGCAGTACTTC CASSGGVRPIYEQYF - TRBV27 - TRBJ2-7
TGTGCCAGCAGCTTTAGCGGGAGGATACAAGATACGCAGTATTTT CASSFSGRIQDTQYF - TRBV7-2 TRBD2 TRBJ2-3
TGTGCCAGCAGTAAAATAGGGGGGACAGCTTACGAGCAGTACTTC CASSKIGGTAYEQYF - TRBV6-1 - TRBJ2-7
TGTGCCAGCAGTCCGATCACTTTAGCGGGAGCTGACACCGGGGAGCTGTTTTTT CASSPITLAGADTGELFF - TRBV28 TRBD2 TRBJ2-2
TGTGCCAGCAGGGACGGTCTAAGCTCCTACAATGAGCAGTTCTTC CASRDGLSSYNEQFF - TRBV2 - TRBJ2-1
TGCGCCAGCAGCCCTGGGACAGGGGGTGAAAACATTCAGTACTTC CASSPGTGGENIQYF - TRBV5-1 TRBD1 TRBJ2-4
TGTGCCAGCAGTTACTCGGGACAGGGGATTGAGCAGTTCTTC CASSYSGQGIEQFF - TRBV6-5 TRBD1 TRBJ2-1
TGTGCCAGCAGTTATATAGCGGGAGGTTCCTACGAGCAGTACTTC CASSYIAGGSYEQYF - TRBV11-2 TRBD2 TRBJ2-7
TGCAGCGTTGTTGGAGAAGTGGAATCTGAAGCTTTCTTT CSVVGEVESEAFF - TRBV29-1 - TRBJ1-1
TGTGCCAGCAGCCATCGTTTAGACAGGGATGGCTACAATGAGCAGTTCTTC CASSHRLDRDGYNEQFF - TRBV7-9 TRBD1 TRBJ2-1
TGTGCCAGCAGCTTAGTTGGGCAGAAAATCCAAGAGACCCAGTACTTC CASSLVGQKIQETQYF - TRBV7-4 - TRBJ2-5
TGCAGCCCTCCAAAAGAGACCCAGTACTTC CSPPKETQYF - TRBV29-1 - TRBJ2-5
TGTGCCAGCATATCTCTAGTGGGGGGGCCAGCCGAGCAGTACTTC CASISLVGGPAEQYF - TRBV11-2 - TRBJ2-7
TGTGCCAGCAGCTTAGGAGGGACTAGCGGGATTTACGAGCAGTACTTC CASSLGGTSGIYEQYF - TRBV11-2 TRBD2 TRBJ2-7
TGTGCCTGGAGTGAGTCCTACGAGCAGTACTTC CAWSESYEQYF - TRBV30 - TRBJ2-7
TGTGCCACCCGACAGGGAGGGCACAATGAGCAGTTCTTC CATRQGGHNEQFF - TRBV6-5 - TRBJ2-1
TGTGCCAGCAGCCCCGACAGGACTGAAGCTTTCTTT CASSPDRTEAFF few TRBV7-9 - TRBJ1-1
TGCAGCGTTACCGACAGGTTGAATGAGCAGTTCTTC CSVTDRLNEQFF once TRBV29-1 - TRBJ2-1
TGTGCCAGCAGTGACGTCTCGGAGCGGGAGCAGTACTTC CASSDVSEREQYF - TRBV2 - TRBJ2-7
TGTGCCAGCAGCACTACAGGGGTGGATGTTACAGATACGCAGTATTTT CASSTTGVDVTDTQYF - TRBV5-6 TRBD1 TRBJ2-3
TGCAGCGTTCCCCCGACGGGAAACTATGGCTACACCTTC CSVPPTGNYGYTF - TRBV29-1 - TRBJ1-2
TGTGCCAGCAGTTTGGAGGGCTACCGCCAAGAGACCCAGTACTTC CASSLEGYRQETQYF once TRBV27 - TRBJ2-5
TGTGCCAGCAGCTTCGGGTTAGGCCCAGGGGCGGACCTCGGCTACACCTTC CASSFGLGPGADLGYTF - TRBV7-8 - TRBJ1-2
TGTGCCTGGAGTCCAACAGGGCCCTTTGAAGCTTTCTTT CAWSPTGPFEAFF - TRBV30 - TRBJ1-1
TGTGCCAGCAGCTTGGATCAGGGTTTGGATGGCTACACCTTC CASSLDQGLDGYTF - TRBV5-6 - TRBJ1-2
TGTGCCAGCAGCTTGGCCGGGCAGGACGAGCAGTACTTC CASSLAGQDEQYF - TRBV5-6 - TRBJ2-7